These T cell receptor beta chains were read from a single sample in a study of cytotoxic CD8 clonotypes in ibrutinib-treated CLL. Libraries were prepared by immunoSEQ multiplex PCR; TCRdb keeps only in-frame clonotypes and omits some of them. The sample consists of about 300,000 clones, approximately 67% of them appearing once. The sample was PBMCs, taken after 36 months of ibrutinib treatment. These receptors all stem from a human donor with chronic lymphocytic leukemia. Both conserved end residues are part of each CDR3. D genes are given only for firm matches. Where a row states a size, it is once, few, many or the class of an expanded clone; other rows omit it.

D,size,V,J,CDR3,DNA
TRBD2,few,TRBV10-2,TRBJ2-7,CASSESAGGLLEQYF,TGCGCCAGCAGTGAGTCGGCGGGAGGTTTGCTCGAGCAGTACTTC
.,few,TRBV7-3,TRBJ1-5,CASSLTQGQPQHF,TGTGCCAGCAGCTTAACACAGGGTCAGCCCCAGCATTTT
.,.,TRBV6-5,TRBJ1-5,CASRARMGNQPQHF,TGTGCCAGCAGGGCGAGGATGGGCAATCAGCCCCAGCATTTT
.,.,TRBV18,TRBJ2-7,CASSPFLGLTGTYEQYF,TGTGCCAGCTCTCCCTTCCTCGGACTCACCGGCACCTACGAGCAGTACTTC
.,.,TRBV11-2,TRBJ1-5,CASSLAPRSNQPQHF,TGTGCCAGCAGCCTGGCTCCCAGGAGCAATCAGCCCCAGCATTTT
.,.,TRBV5-5,TRBJ2-7,CASSLPQYEQYF,TGTGCCAGCAGCTTACCCCAATACGAGCAGTACTTC
.,.,TRBV20-1,TRBJ1-1,CSAVQSEAFF,TGCAGTGCTGTCCAGAGTGAAGCTTTCTTT
.,.,TRBV9,TRBJ2-5,CASSPLGGQETQYF,TGTGCCAGCAGCCCATTGGGAGGCCAAGAGACCCAGTACTTC
.,once,TRBV28,TRBJ2-5,CASSLYVMQETQYF,TGTGCCAGCAGTTTATATGTAATGCAAGAGACCCAGTACTTC
.,once,TRBV5-1,TRBJ2-7,CASSLGTANEQYF,TGCGCCAGCAGCTTGGGGACAGCCAACGAGCAGTACTTC
.,.,TRBV27,TRBJ2-7,CASSPGGREQYF,TGTGCCAGCAGTCCCGGAGGTAGGGAGCAGTACTTC
TRBD2,few,TRBV4-1,TRBJ2-5,CASSHRTLAGGETQYF,TGCGCCAGCAGCCACCGGACACTAGCGGGAGGAGAGACCCAGTACTTC
.,.,TRBV6-5,TRBJ2-3,CASSYREGTDTQYF,TGTGCCAGCAGTTACAGGGAGGGCACAGATACGCAGTATTTT
.,few,TRBV2,TRBJ1-2,CASSEGAMNYGYTF,TGTGCCAGCAGTGAGGGGGCGATGAACTATGGCTACACCTTC
.,.,TRBV5-4,TRBJ2-3,CASSTYRDPDTQYF,TGTGCCAGTTCAACCTACAGGGACCCAGATACGCAGTATTTT
.,.,TRBV7-6,TRBJ2-3,CASSPQTYSTDTQYF,TGTGCCAGCAGCCCCCAGACCTATAGCACAGATACGCAGTATTTT
.,once,TRBV29-1,TRBJ1-2,CSVGGEKGDEDYGYTF,TGCAGCGTTGGAGGCGAAAAGGGGGATGAGGACTATGGCTACACCTTC
.,.,TRBV2,TRBJ1-5,CASKGWGGYQPQHF,TGTGCCAGCAAGGGTTGGGGTGGGTATCAGCCCCAGCATTTT
.,few,TRBV7-2,TRBJ2-5,CASSLEGPFVPETQYF,TGTGCCAGCAGCTTGGAAGGCCCATTCGTCCCTGAGACCCAGTACTTC
.,.,TRBV5-1,TRBJ1-1,CASSATETEAFF,TGCGCCAGCAGCGCGACCGAGACTGAAGCTTTCTTT
TRBD2,few,TRBV4-3,TRBJ2-3,CASSHPGSGGIDTQYF,TGCGCCAGCAGCCACCCGGGGAGCGGGGGGATAGATACGCAGTATTTT
.,.,TRBV10-2,TRBJ2-7,CASQEPGSTYEQYF,TGCGCCAGTCAAGAGCCGGGATCTACCTACGAGCAGTACTTC
TRBD2,few,TRBV7-9,TRBJ2-7,CASSPWRSGRIYEQYF,TGTGCCAGCAGCCCCTGGCGCAGCGGGAGGATCTACGAGCAGTACTTC
.,.,TRBV15,TRBJ1-2,CATSSFRGAAYGYTF,TGTGCCACCAGCAGCTTTCGGGGAGCGGCCTATGGCTACACCTTC
TRBD2,.,TRBV9,TRBJ2-3,CASSVVTSGGGDTQYF,TGTGCCAGCAGCGTAGTGACTAGCGGGGGAGGAGATACGCAGTATTTT
.,.,TRBV2,TRBJ2-5,CASSEKAYRRQETQYF,TGTGCCAGCAGTGAAAAGGCCTACAGACGGCAAGAGACCCAGTACTTC
.,.,TRBV13,TRBJ1-3,CASSLESGSNSGNTIYF,TGTGCCAGCAGCTTAGAATCGGGCTCTAACTCTGGAAACACCATATATTTT
.,.,TRBV5-1,TRBJ2-7,CASSLVGYEQYF,TGCGCCAGCAGCTTGGTCGGGTACGAGCAGTACTTC
.,.,TRBV7-3,TRBJ2-1,CASSSLDGEQFF,TGTGCCAGCAGCTCCCTAGATGGGGAGCAGTTCTTC
TRBD2,.,TRBV13,TRBJ2-7,CASFLSGGTSGRTDEQYF,TGTGCCAGCTTTTTATCGGGCGGGACTAGCGGGAGAACCGACGAGCAGTACTTC
.,.,TRBV9,TRBJ2-2,CASSYDSGGFSTGELFF,TGTGCCAGCAGCTATGACTCCGGGGGATTCTCAACCGGGGAGCTGTTTTTT
.,.,TRBV10-3,TRBJ2-7,CAIMEKLTSSYEQYF,TGTGCCATCATGGAGAAGCTAACCAGCTCCTACGAGCAGTACTTC
.,few,TRBV2,TRBJ1-1,CASSEFGGLTEEAFF,TGTGCCAGCAGTGAGTTTGGTGGGCTGACAGAGGAAGCTTTCTTT
TRBD1,.,TRBV5-1,TRBJ2-5,CASSPGQGFGETQYF,TGCGCCAGCAGCCCGGGACAGGGGTTCGGGGAGACCCAGTACTTC
TRBD1,.,TRBV18,TRBJ2-7,CASSPLPTGTYEQYF,TGTGCCAGCTCACCACTACCGACAGGGACCTACGAGCAGTACTTC
.,.,TRBV9,TRBJ2-3,CASSVVTGYTDTQYF,TGTGCCAGCAGCGTAGTTACAGGCTACACAGATACGCAGTATTTT
TRBD1,.,TRBV29-1,TRBJ1-2,CSVGQGRYGYTF,TGCAGCGTGGGACAGGGCCGCTATGGCTACACCTTC
.,.,TRBV27,TRBJ2-3,CASSFRTVTDTQYF,TGTGCCAGCAGTTTTCGGACGGTGACAGATACGCAGTATTTT
TRBD1,.,TRBV27,TRBJ2-5,CASKKLDRGGWETQYF,TGTGCCAGCAAGAAGCTGGACAGGGGGGGGTGGGAGACCCAGTACTTC
.,.,TRBV21-1,TRBJ2-7,CASSKVASYEQYF,TGTGCCAGCAGCAAAGTTGCCTCCTACGAGCAGTACTTC
TRBD1,.,TRBV28,TRBJ1-3,CASTRTGGNTIYF,TGTGCCAGCACCCGGACAGGGGGAAACACCATATATTTT
.,.,TRBV10-3,TRBJ2-7,CAITSLGFSPEQYF,TGTGCCATCACCTCGTTGGGCTTCTCGCCCGAGCAGTACTTC
TRBD1,.,TRBV29-1,TRBJ2-3,CSVRPGGTDTQYF,TGCAGCGTTCGGCCAGGGGGAACAGATACGCAGTATTTT
.,.,TRBV5-6,TRBJ2-1,CASSPGYNEQFF,TGTGCCAGCAGCCCGGGGTACAATGAGCAGTTCTTC
TRBD1,.,TRBV6-1,TRBJ2-1,CASSEDRGGDEQFF,TGTGCCAGCAGTGAGGACAGGGGCGGGGATGAGCAGTTCTTC
.,once,TRBV5-1,TRBJ2-7,CASSLFAGHSYEQYF,TGCGCCAGCAGCTTGTTTGCGGGGCACTCCTACGAGCAGTACTTC
.,.,TRBV27,TRBJ2-2,CASRASASNTGELFF,TGTGCCAGTCGCGCCTCAGCCTCGAACACCGGGGAGCTGTTTTTT
.,.,TRBV5-4,TRBJ2-7,CASSLSAGATYEQYF,TGTGCCAGCAGCTTGAGTGCGGGGGCCACCTACGAGCAGTACTTC
.,.,TRBV28,TRBJ2-3,CASSLWQGSSTDTQYF,TGTGCCAGCAGTTTATGGCAGGGTTCTAGCACAGATACGCAGTATTTT
.,.,TRBV13,TRBJ1-1,CASSLENTEAFF,TGTGCCAGCAGCTTGGAGAACACTGAAGCTTTCTTT
TRBD1,.,TRBV6-1,TRBJ2-1,CASSEAVGPGQGLRQFF,TGTGCCAGCAGTGAAGCCGTAGGCCCGGGACAGGGTTTAAGGCAGTTCTTC